The 5 T cell receptor beta chains reported below all come from one sample, sequenced in a study of T cell responses to AZD1222 COVID-19 vaccine. Libraries were prepared by immunoSEQ multiplex PCR; TCRdb keeps only in-frame clonotypes and omits some of them. The sample yields 95,000 to 110,000 clones, 87% seen once. The input for sequencing was peripheral blood, taken on day 0 of AZD1222 vaccination. These receptors originate from an adult in good health.

This chain uses TRBV27 with TRBJ2-6; possible D gene TRBD2, 6 bases. This CDR3 is built from 19 residues. Germline V CDR1 and CDR2: MNHEY, SMNVEV (reference sequence). The V gene lost 5 bases and the J gene lost 0 bases, with 20 bases spanning the gap. As DNA, the CDR3 is TGTGCCAGCAGTATTACTTTGGGGGGTTTAGGCTCTGGGGCCAACGTCCTGACTTTC. This codes for CASSITLGGLGSGANVLTF. Drawing the rest from reference TRBV27 and TRBJ2-6, the complete variable domain is EAQVTQNPRYLITVTGKKLTVTCSQNMNHEYMSWYRQDPGLGLRQIYYSMNVEVTDKGDVPEGYKVSRKEKRNFPLILESPSPNQTSLYFCASSITLGGLGSGANVLTFGAGSRLTVL.

This chain links TRBV6-5 with TRBJ1-6; D gene ambiguous. Germline V CDR1 and CDR2: MNHEY, SVGAGI. Trimming shortened V by 10 bases and J by 4 bases, and 11 bases separated the two germline ends. The CDR3 sequence is 13 residues long. The CDR3 spells CATVAVYNSPLHF. The DNA for the CDR3 is TGTGCCACAGTTGCAGTATATAATTCACCCCTCCACTTT.

The chain is built from TRBV6-5 and TRBJ1-1; D remains ambiguous. The CDR3 loop spans 14 amino acids. Germline CDR1 MNHEY, CDR2 SVGAGI. Trimming shortened V by 4 bases and J by 5 bases, and 14 bases separated the two germline ends. The CDR3 bases are TGTGCCAGCAGTTCGGAGATCGGTATGACTGAAGCTTTCTTT. Translation: CASSSEIGMTEAFF.

The CDR3 reads CASRDRAIPYNEQFF. CDR3 nucleotide sequence: TGTGCCAGCCGGGACAGGGCTATACCCTACAATGAGCAGTTCTTC. The chain recombines TRBV27 with TRBJ2-1; 9 bases fit TRBD1. Germline V gene data show CDR1 as MNHEY and CDR2 as SMNVEV (reference sequence). The CDR3 sequence is 15 residues long. J gave up 2 bases and V 8 bases, and 7 bases lay outside the gene matches.

V usage is TRBV30 and J usage is TRBJ1-2, with D possibly being TRBD1 (5 bases). Per germline, CDR1 GTSNPN and CDR2 SVGIG (reference sequence). The CDR3 contains 13 residues. V was shortened by 1 base and J by 7 bases, with 13 bases between the two germline ends. CDR3 DNA sequence: TGTGCCTGGAGTGATTTAGGGGTTGGTGGCTACACCTTC. Its translation is CAWSDLGVGGYTF.